Following are 6 T cell receptor beta chains from one sample sequenced in a study of blood T cell repertoires in COVID-19. Data came from immunoSEQ multiplex PCR; TCRdb stores just in-frame clones and leaves some out. The repertoire holds about 170,000 clones, with approximately 83% as singletons. Sequencing was performed on peripheral blood. Source of these receptors: a man in his 70s with active or convalescent COVID-19.

This chain joins TRBV18 and TRBJ2-5, with a possible D match to TRBD2 (6 bases). V lost 4 bases, J lost 5 bases, and 20 bases lay in between. This CDR3 comprises 16 residues. In germline, CDR1 is KGHSH, CDR2 LQKENI. The CDR3 reads CASSRDSRRGTETQYF. Written as DNA, the CDR3 is TGTGCCAGCTCACGGGACTCACGAAGAGGTACGGAGACCCAGTACTTC.

This clone showed up just a few times. The J gene is TRBJ1-5, the V gene TRBV19; D is ambiguous. Germline CDR1 reads LNHDA; CDR2 reads SQIVND (reference sequence). The length of the CDR3 is 15 residues. With 4 bases removed from V and 3 bases from J, the gap between germline ends came to 13 bases. CDR3 nucleotides: TGTGCCAGTAGTACGGTCGCGGTAGTCAATCAGCCCCAGCATTTT. It specifies CASSTVAVVNQPQHF.

The genes are TRBV6-2 or TRBV6-3 and TRBJ2-2; D not resolved. This CDR3 contains 14 residues. Trimming removed 0 bases at V and 8 bases at J, with 10 bases between. Germline V gene lookup returns CDR1 MNHEY and CDR2 SVGEGT. This chain's CDR3 is CASSYSGLRGELFF. CDR3 sequence (DNA): TGTGCCAGCAGTTACTCTGGTCTCAGGGGGGAGCTGTTTTTT.

The CDR3 coding sequence is TGTGCCAGCAGCGTGGCGGGCGTAATGGGGACTGAAGCTTTCTTT. Residues: CASSVAGVMGTEAFF. This chain links TRBV9 with TRBJ1-1; D unresolved. The V gene's germline CDR1 is SGDLS and CDR2 YYNGEE. The ends were cut back, 2 bases at V and 5 bases at J, with 16 bases in the middle. The CDR3 spans 15 residues.

The V gene is TRBV30, the J gene TRBJ1-6; no definite D call. This CDR3 is built from 14 residues. Germline CDR1 and CDR2: GTSNPN and SVGIG (reference sequence). The V and J ends lost 0 bases and 8 bases respectively, with 11 bases between them. Written as DNA, the CDR3 is TGTGCCTGGAGTGTATGGGGAGCGGATTCACCCCTCCACTTT. Translated: CAWSVWGADSPLHF.

This chain joins TRBV6-2 or TRBV6-3 and TRBJ1-2; D unresolved. The CDR3 has 12 residues. Between the trimmed V and J ends, which lost 6 bases and 5 bases, there was a span of 10 bases. Per germline, CDR1 MNHEY and CDR2 SVGEGT. This CDR3 reads CASSPSPYGYTF. The CDR3 DNA is TGTGCCAGCAGCCCCTCCCCTTATGGCTACACCTTC.